Listed below are T cell receptor beta chains from one sample, sequenced in a study of cytomegalovirus exposure and HLA in healthy donors. Assay: immunoSEQ multiplex PCR; the TCRdb copy retains only in-frame clones and omits some. The sample table includes 75,000 to 95,000 clones. Sequences were obtained from PBMCs. These receptor sequences come from a man aged 30 to 39 in good health and CMV-seronegative. The CDR3 runs from the conserved cysteine through the conserved F or W. The order of the fields is CDR3 protein, CDR3 DNA, V gene, J gene, D gene. D genes are given only for firm matches.

CASSSNRAPSDNEQFF	TGTGCCAGCAGCTCAAACAGAGCCCCCTCCGACAATGAGCAGTTCTTC	TRBV7-9	TRBJ2-1	.
CASSRASVTDTQYF	TGTGCCAGCAGCCGAGCTAGCGTCACAGATACGCAGTATTTT	TRBV7-2	TRBJ2-3	.
CASSRSGGYQETQYF	TGTGCCAGCAGTCGCAGCGGGGGGTACCAAGAGACCCAGTACTTC	TRBV6-6	TRBJ2-5	TRBD2
CASSEETQYF	TGTGCCAGCAGCGAAGAGACCCAGTACTTC	TRBV2	TRBJ2-5	.
CASGPPGTSGRTQYF	TGTGCTAGTGGCCCCCCCGGGACTAGCGGGAGAACGCAGTATTTT	TRBV12-5	TRBJ2-3	TRBD2
CAWSLLQGFANTQYF	TGTGCCTGGAGTCTACTACAGGGTTTTGCGAATACGCAGTATTTT	TRBV30	TRBJ2-3	.
CSVQSSGGSTDTQYF	TGCAGCGTTCAGTCTAGTGGGGGGAGCACAGATACGCAGTATTTT	TRBV29-1	TRBJ2-3	.
CASSRNRASSYNSPLHF	TGTGCCAGCAGCCGTAACAGGGCGAGCTCCTATAATTCACCCCTCCACTTT	TRBV7-8	TRBJ1-6	.
CASSLGLSTGTYGYTF	TGTGCCAGTAGTTTAGGCCTATCGACAGGGACCTATGGCTACACCTTC	TRBV19	TRBJ1-2	TRBD1
CASSLTRQVSYNEQFF	TGTGCCAGCTCACTGACCCGACAGGTATCCTACAATGAGCAGTTCTTC	TRBV18	TRBJ2-1	.
CASSQDRGGGDEQYF	TGTGCCAGCAGCCAAGACCGCGGCGGGGGAGACGAGCAGTACTTC	TRBV4-2	TRBJ2-7	TRBD2
CASSSPRQGQKGYTF	TGTGCCAGCAGTTCCCCTAGACAGGGGCAAAAGGGCTACACCTTC	TRBV6-5	TRBJ1-2	TRBD1
CASSRTGAYEQYF	TGTGCCAGCAGCCGGACAGGGGCCTACGAGCAGTACTTC	TRBV13	TRBJ2-7	TRBD1
CASSLVGGNTEAFF	TGTGCCAGCAGCTTGGTAGGGGGGAACACTGAAGCTTTCTTT	TRBV5-5	TRBJ1-1	.
CAWSGLERANEQFF	TGTGCCTGGAGTGGACTAGAGAGGGCCAATGAGCAGTTCTTC	TRBV30	TRBJ2-1	.
CASSLLGQGTYNEQFF	TGCGCCAGCAGCTTGCTGGGACAGGGGACCTACAATGAGCAGTTCTTC	TRBV5-1	TRBJ2-1	TRBD1
CASSAEWGVETGANVLTF	TGTGCCAGCAGTGCTGAGTGGGGGGTGGAAACTGGGGCCAACGTCCTGACTTTC	TRBV2	TRBJ2-6	.
CAWSRQAKNIQYF	TGTGCCTGGTCAAGACAGGCCAAAAACATTCAGTACTTC	TRBV30	TRBJ2-4	.
CASSPWALQETQYF	TGTGCCAGCAGCCCTTGGGCCCTCCAAGAGACCCAGTACTTC	TRBV7-9	TRBJ2-5	.
CSVGTQAYHTDTQYF	TGCAGCGTGGGTACTCAAGCGTACCACACAGATACGCAGTATTTT	TRBV29-1	TRBJ2-3	.
CASSARDRLNTGELFF	TGTGCCAGCAGTGCCCGGGACAGACTGAACACCGGGGAGCTGTTTTTT	TRBV6-1	TRBJ2-2	TRBD1
CASSQDLLVGGNEQFF	TGCGCCAGCAGCCAAGATCTATTAGTGGGGGGAAATGAGCAGTTCTTC	TRBV4-3	TRBJ2-1	.
CASSNPGTGIPSYTEAFF	TGTGCCAGCAGTAATCCCGGGACAGGGATACCCTCCTACACTGAAGCTTTCTTT	TRBV11-3	TRBJ1-1	TRBD1
CASVPDGASSDNEQFF	TGCGCCAGCGTTCCCGACGGAGCTAGCTCCGACAATGAGCAGTTCTTC	TRBV5-1	TRBJ2-1	.
CASSPVGQTYQPQHF	TGTGCCAGCTCACCGGTTGGGCAGACCTATCAGCCCCAGCATTTT	TRBV18	TRBJ1-5	.
CASSRGQALNEKLFF	TGTGCCAGCTCCCGGGGACAGGCCCTTAATGAAAAACTGTTTTTT	TRBV18	TRBJ1-4	TRBD1
CASSQVLAGDYEQYF	TGCGCCAGCAGCCAAGTGTTAGCGGGTGACTACGAGCAGTACTTC	TRBV4-3	TRBJ2-7	TRBD2
CASTFSDRVQPQHF	TGTGCCAGCACCTTCTCCGACAGGGTTCAGCCCCAGCATTTT	TRBV6-5	TRBJ1-5	TRBD1
CASSVGAREGEQYF	TGTGCCAGCAGCGTAGGAGCCAGGGAAGGCGAGCAGTACTTC	TRBV9	TRBJ2-7	.
CASRTGTGDEAFF	TGTGCCAGCAGAACCGGGACAGGGGATGAAGCTTTCTTT	TRBV28	TRBJ1-1	TRBD1